This TCR beta chain came from a study of T cell responses to AZD1222 COVID-19 vaccine. General study points: Vaccine-related CD4 TCRs covered spike, predominating at 160-218 and 743-854. Spike-specific TCR breadth and depth grew following two AZD1222 doses.

Pooled in the analysis were second doses at about 4 or about 12 weeks. Profiling relied on immunoSEQ multiplex PCR, and the TCRdb table lists in-frame clones only, not all of them. The sample holds some 79,000 clones, about three quarters seen once. Worth noting for this clone: Its antigen is unknown. Other DNA sequences in the sample encode the same CDR3.

The specimen comprised peripheral blood, sampled 28 days after the second AZD1222 dose. The source of this sequence is an adult who received the AZD1222 COVID-19 vaccine.

The CDR3 sequence: CASSFNRDAYEQYF. The CDR3 DNA reads as TGCGCCAGCAGTTTTAACAGGGATGCCTACGAGCAGTACTTC. The chain has TRBV5-1 and TRBJ2-7, with D tentatively TRBD1 (6 bases). Trimming left V 5 bases short and J 2 bases short, with 14 bases between. The CDR3 spans 14 residues. Looked up from germline, CDR1 is SGHRS and CDR2 is YFSETQ.